Below are 27 T cell receptor beta chains sequenced from a single sample in a study of blood T cell repertoires in COVID-19. TCRdb's table, derived via immunoSEQ multiplex PCR, lists solely in-frame clones and lacks some. The top ten clones hold around 23% of a sample with roughly 68,000 clones, 65% to 90% of them seen once. The sequencing input was peripheral blood. The receptor set was obtained from a man aged 45 to 65 with acute or convalescent COVID-19.

V is TRBV30 and J is TRBJ2-2; unclear D gene. CDR1 is GTSNPN, CDR2 SVGIG, per germline (reference sequence). Trimming shortened V by 3 bases and J by 5 bases, and 4 bases separated the two germline ends. This CDR3 is built from 11 residues. CDR3: CAWSRTGELFF. CDR3 sequence (DNA): TGTGCCTGGAGCCGGACCGGGGAGCTGTTTTTT.

The gene calls are TRBV2 and TRBJ1-2; D is undetermined. Trimming removed 5 bases from V and 7 bases from J, with 11 bases in between. The germline CDR1 and CDR2 sequences are SNHLY and FYNNEI. This CDR3 comprises 12 residues. This CDR3 is CASSKDFSGYTF. As DNA, the CDR3 is TGTGCCAGCAGTAAGGACTTCTCTGGCTACACCTTC.

The CDR3 protein is CASSTGLAGNQETQYF. The CDR3 DNA is TGTGCCAGCTCCACCGGGCTGGCGGGGAACCAAGAGACCCAGTACTTC. This chain uses TRBV18 with TRBJ2-5; possible D gene TRBD2, 6 bases. V was clipped by 6 bases and J by 0 bases, with 17 bases between them. The CDR3 has 16 residues. Germline loops: CDR1 KGHSH, CDR2 LQKENI.

This sequence joins TRBV25-1 and TRBJ1-6, with D unclear. This CDR3 contains 13 residues. Germline loops: CDR1 MGHDK, CDR2 SYGVNS. V lost 5 bases, J lost 10 bases, and 12 bases lay in between. CDR3 nucleotides: TGTGCCAGCAGTTACGAGGGTAAATCACCCCTCCACTTT. Translation gives CASSYEGKSPLHF.

The chain is built from TRBV5-1 and TRBJ2-7; 7 nucleotides agree with TRBD1. CDR1 SGHRS and CDR2 YFSETQ come from the germline V gene. The CDR3 totals 14 residues. With 0 bases clipped from V and 3 bases from J, the junction kept 3 bases outside the gene matches. The CDR3: CASSLGTGFYEQYF. Here the CDR3 DNA reads TGCGCCAGCAGCTTGGGGACAGGTTTCTACGAGCAGTACTTC.

The chain combines TRBV3-1 (or the pseudogene TRBV3-2) with TRBJ1-6; D is undetermined. V dropped 6 bases and J dropped 9 bases, with 12 bases sitting between them. This CDR3 contains 13 residues. Germline V gene lookup returns CDR1 LGHDT and CDR2 YNNKEL (reference sequence). For the CDR3, the DNA is TGTGCCAGCAGTCACGTCGGTGGTTCACCCCTCCACTTT. Its protein is CASSHVGGSPLHF.

The chain links TRBV28 to TRBJ2-1; a weak D match, TRBD2 (6 bases). The germline gives CDR1 MDHEN, CDR2 SYDVKM. CDR3 length: 14 residues. Trimming removed 6 bases at V and 6 bases at J, with 15 bases between. The CDR3 protein is CASSPAGFLNEQFF. The CDR3 region has the DNA TGTGCCAGCAGCCCCGCGGGATTCCTCAATGAGCAGTTCTTC.

This clone was counted once. The genes are TRBV10-2 and TRBJ1-4; 11 bases are a match to TRBD1. The CDR3 contains 15 residues. V was clipped by 6 bases and J by 4 bases; unmatched bases: 4. Germline CDR1 and CDR2: WSHSY and SAAADI. DNA for the CDR3: TGCGCCAGCAGAGACGGGACAGGGGGTAATGAAAAACTGTTTTTT. This codes for CASRDGTGGNEKLFF.

The chain couples TRBV15 to TRBJ2-4, with TRBD1 identical over 7 bases. Per the germline V gene, CDR1 is LNHNV and CDR2 is YYDKDF (reference sequence). Unmatched junction bases numbered 11, after V lost 3 bases and J lost 3 bases. CDR3 length: 17 amino acids. CDR3 residues: CATSRGTGEWVKNIQYF. The CDR3 DNA sequence: TGTGCCACCAGCAGGGGCACAGGGGAGTGGGTCAAAAACATTCAGTACTTC.

J is TRBJ2-3 and V is TRBV4-1, with 10 bases aligning to TRBD1. The CDR3 extends over 16 amino acids. Germline V CDR1 and CDR2: MGHRA, YSYEKL. V trimming: 5 bases; J trimming: 2 bases; junction bases outside the gene matches: 7. CDR3 region: CASSAPGQGTTDTQYF. In nucleotides, the CDR3 is TGCGCCAGCAGCGCGCCGGGACAGGGGACCACAGATACGCAGTATTTT.

This chain links TRBV5-1 with TRBJ2-5, with D perhaps TRBD1 (6 bases). Germline V gives CDR1 SGHRS, CDR2 YFSETQ. Trimming cost V 0 bases and J 4 bases, with 10 bases left between them. The CDR3 contains 14 residues. CDR3 DNA: TGCGCCAGCAGCTTGGGCCAGGGGTTAGAGACCCAGTACTTC. Translating gives CASSLGQGLETQYF.

The gene calls are TRBV7-2 and TRBJ1-2; D gene unclear. Germline CDR1 is SGHTA and CDR2 is FQGNSA. V lost 4 bases and J 5 bases, leaving 17 bases between the germline ends. The CDR3 runs 15 residues. CDR3 residues: CASSSSKEMGYGYTF. The CDR3 nucleotides are TGTGCCAGCAGCTCTAGCAAGGAGATGGGGTATGGCTACACCTTC.

The chain joins TRBV4-1 to TRBJ2-7; possible D gene TRBD2, 5 bases. Germline-derived CDR1 and CDR2 are MGHRA and YSYEKL. The CDR3 length is 14 residues. Trimming shortened V by 4 bases and J by 3 bases, and 13 bases separated the two germline ends. Here the CDR3 DNA reads TGCGCCAGCAGCCTAAGGACTGGAAACTACGAGCAGTACTTC. It codes for CASSLRTGNYEQYF.

Here the CDR3 reads CASSVGFGGPAGQVTEAFF. The DNA of the CDR3 is TGTGCCAGCAGCGTAGGCTTTGGCGGCCCCGCGGGGCAAGTCACTGAAGCTTTCTTT. This chain joins TRBV9 and TRBJ1-1; the D gene is possibly TRBD1 (5 bases). V was pared by 0 bases and J by 4 bases, with 25 bases between. Germline V lookup: CDR1 SGDLS, CDR2 YYNGEE. This CDR3 spans 19 amino acids.

This chain uses TRBV19 with TRBJ2-3, with D tentatively TRBD2 (7 bases). CDR3 length: 16 amino acids. Per the germline V gene, CDR1 is LNHDA and CDR2 is SQIVND (reference sequence). Trimming pared 6 bases from V and 0 bases from J, leaving 16 bases between. The DNA for the CDR3 is TGTGCCAGTAGCTGGCCCGGCGGGGGCAGCACAGATACGCAGTATTTT. This encodes CASSWPGGGSTDTQYF.

Here the CDR3 DNA reads TGTGCCACCAGCAGAGTAGCGGGGGGGCCTGGAGAGACCCAGTACTTC. Amino acid sequence: CATSRVAGGPGETQYF. J is TRBJ2-5 and V is TRBV15; 11 nucleotides align to TRBD2. With 1 base clipped from V and 4 bases from J, the junction kept 5 bases outside the gene matches. CDR1 and CDR2 (germline): LNHNV, YYDKDF (reference sequence). This CDR3 has 16 residues.

V is TRBV6-5 and J is TRBJ2-7; 8 nucleotides align to TRBD1. CDR3 length equals 14 residues. V was clipped by 6 bases and J by 6 bases; unmatched bases: 10. Germline loops: CDR1 MNHEY, CDR2 SVGAGI. The CDR3 is CASRPLQGGREQYF. The CDR3 DNA reads as TGTGCCAGCAGGCCTCTACAGGGGGGCCGCGAGCAGTACTTC.

A single count supports this clone. Here the CDR3 reads CASSLGGGTYEQYF. The DNA of the CDR3 is TGTGCCAGCAGCTTAGGAGGGGGCACCTACGAGCAGTACTTC. The chain carries TRBV7-2 and TRBJ2-7; TRBD1 agrees at 7 bases. Germline values: CDR1 SGHTA, CDR2 FQGNSA. Trimming removed 1 base from V and 2 bases from J; junction bases left unmatched: 2. This CDR3 comprises 14 residues. The variable domain in full, with the rest retrieved from reference TRBV7-2 and TRBJ2-7, is GAGVSQSPSNKVTEKGKDVELRCDPISGHTALYWYRQSLGQGLEFLIYFQGNSAPDKSGLPSDRFSAERTGGSVSTLTIQRTQQEDSAVYLCASSLGGGTYEQYFGPGTRLTVT.

This chain uses TRBV29-1 with TRBJ1-2, with 7 bases matching TRBD1. The CDR3 loop spans 12 amino acids. Germline V lookup: CDR1 SQVTM, CDR2 ANQGSEA. V was pared by 6 bases and J by 6 bases, with 7 bases of the junction left unmatched. As DNA, the CDR3 is TGCAGCGTGAAGGGACAGAGCCATGGCTACACCTTC. Translation: CSVKGQSHGYTF.

V is TRBV19 and J is TRBJ1-5; no reliable D call. Trimming removed 3 bases at V and 5 bases at J, with 11 bases between. Germline V gene lookup returns CDR1 LNHDA and CDR2 SQIVND (reference sequence). The CDR3 consists of 14 residues. CDR3 coding DNA: TGTGCCAGTAGTATGGAGGGAGGGCATCAGCCCCAGCATTTT. It specifies CASSMEGGHQPQHF.

J is TRBJ1-4 and V is TRBV27; possibly TRBD1 for D (5 bases). CDR1 is MNHEY and CDR2 is SMNVEV in the germline V gene (reference sequence). V lost 0 bases and J lost 8, with 13 bases in between. The CDR3 has 15 residues. DNA of the CDR3: TGTGCCAGCAGTTTATCGGCGGGGGGTGACGAAAAACTGTTTTTT. This translates into CASSLSAGGDEKLFF.

This clone occurred a few times. J is TRBJ2-1 and V is TRBV7-9, with D unclear. V was shortened by 1 base and J by 3 bases, with 7 bases between the two germline ends. Germline V lookup: CDR1 SEHNR, CDR2 FQNEAQ (reference sequence). This CDR3 spans 14 amino acids. The CDR3 protein is CASSLGADYNEQFF. CDR3 sequence (DNA): TGTGCCAGCAGCTTAGGGGCAGACTACAATGAGCAGTTCTTC.

The rearrangement joins TRBV15 to TRBJ1-2; the match to TRBD1 covers 10 bases. Germline V gives CDR1 LNHNV, CDR2 YYDKDF (reference sequence). Losses at the gene ends were 5 bases for V and 8 bases for J; bases not matched to a gene: 11. The CDR3 extends over 15 amino acids. The CDR3 loop reads CATSLTPGTGVGYTF. DNA for the CDR3: TGTGCCACCAGCTTAACCCCCGGGACAGGGGTCGGCTACACCTTC.

A single count supports this clone. The V call is TRBV19, the J call TRBJ1-2; TRBD1 aligns across 7 bases. In germline, CDR1 is LNHDA, CDR2 SQIVND (reference sequence). This CDR3 comprises 15 residues. The V segment lost 4 bases and the J segment 6 bases; nucleotides outside the gene matches: 11. CDR3 DNA: TGTGCCAGTAGTAGACAGGGTACTACGCTGAATGGCTACACCTTC. Translating it yields CASSRQGTTLNGYTF. The complete variable domain, with remaining parts taken from reference TRBV19 and TRBJ1-2, reads DGGITQSPKYLFRKEGQNVTLSCEQNLNHDAMYWYRQDPGQGLRLIYYSQIVNDFQKGDIAEGYSVSREKKESFPLTVTSAQKNPTAFYLCASSRQGTTLNGYTFGSGTRLTVV.

J is TRBJ1-6 and V is TRBV5-8; D unresolved. The CDR3 is 13 amino acids. The V end was cut by 0 bases, the J end by 7 bases, with 5 bases between. The germline gives CDR1 SGHTS, CDR2 YDEGEE. Here the CDR3 reads CASSLDRNSPLHF. CDR3 in DNA: TGTGCCAGCAGCTTGGACAGAAATTCACCCCTCCACTTT.

The gene calls are TRBV4-1 and TRBJ2-7; 9 bases are shared with TRBD1. CDR1 and CDR2 from the germline V gene are MGHRA and YSYEKL. The CDR3 covers 15 residues. V shed 6 bases, J shed 5 bases, and the junction held 11 bases outside the gene matches. The CDR3 nucleotides read TGCGCCAGCAGTCTTTTTCGGGACAGGGAGGACGAGCAGTACTTC. As protein: CASSLFRDREDEQYF.

The chain links TRBV5-4 to TRBJ2-3, with TRBD2 matching over 11 bases. The V gene's germline CDR1 is SGHNT and CDR2 YYREEE (reference sequence). Losses at the gene ends were 4 bases for V and 2 bases for J; bases not matched to a gene: 6. CDR3 size: 16 residues. This CDR3 reads CASSNIAGGDTDTQYF. DNA for the CDR3: TGTGCCAGCAGCAACATAGCGGGGGGGGACACAGATACGCAGTATTTT.